The T cell receptor (beta chain) described here comes from a study of cytomegalovirus exposure and HLA in healthy donors. On the study more broadly: An earlier analysis found some 100 million unique TCR beta sequences from about 190 million T cells.

This CDR3 has 14 residues. The V gene's germline CDR1 is SGHRS and CDR2 YFSETQ. PCR involved 60 Vbeta and 13 Jbeta primers. TCRdb's copy holds only in-frame clones and misses some; the assay was immunoSEQ multiplex PCR. Of over 150,000 clones in the sample, about 80% were seen once. The TCR sequence derives from a man under 40 in good health and CMV-seropositive. What was sequenced was PBMCs. The chain joins TRBV5-1 to TRBJ2-5, with TRBD1 as a possible D gene (7 bases). The J call could be wrong; TRBJ2-7 is a better fit for the DNA end. The CDR3 DNA follows: TGCGCCAGCAGAGGCGGGGACAGCTCCTACGAGCAGTACTTC. Translating it yields CASRGGDSSYEQYF.